This T cell receptor beta chain was sequenced for a study of blood T cell repertoires in COVID-19. Study context: The United States, Italy and Spain were the sources of the acute and convalescent COVID-19 samples.

Methods used by the authors: Quantification of nucleated cells was approximated via reference gene primer amplification. Assay used: immunoSEQ multiplex PCR; TCRdb lists only in-frame clones, some missing. V and J calls and clone size follow that table, whereas D and trimming were derived from the DNA. The profile covers nearly 55,000 clones, with around 80% appearing a single time and 14% to 15% taken by the ten largest. Sequencing was performed on peripheral blood. This clonotype originated in a human donor with active or convalescent COVID-19. The donor label of this sample is uncertain.

CDR3 in DNA: TGTGCCTGGAGTGTATTGTCGGGGGGTGAGCAGTTCTTC. Protein sequence: CAWSVLSGGEQFF. The chain recombines TRBV30 with TRBJ2-1; 7 bases line up with TRBD2. The CDR3 runs 13 residues. CDR1 and CDR2 from the germline V gene are GTSNPN and SVGIG (reference sequence). V lost 0 bases to trimming and J lost 9 bases; unmatched junction nucleotides: 5.